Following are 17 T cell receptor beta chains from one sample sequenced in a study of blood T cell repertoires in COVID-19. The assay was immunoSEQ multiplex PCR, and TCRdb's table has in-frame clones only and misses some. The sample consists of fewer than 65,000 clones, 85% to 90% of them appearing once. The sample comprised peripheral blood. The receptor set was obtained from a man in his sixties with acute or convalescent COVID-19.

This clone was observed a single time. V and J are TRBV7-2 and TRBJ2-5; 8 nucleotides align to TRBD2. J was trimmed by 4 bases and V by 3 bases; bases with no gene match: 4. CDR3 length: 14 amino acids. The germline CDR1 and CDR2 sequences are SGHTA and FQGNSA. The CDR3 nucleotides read TGTGCCAGCAGCTTCCGTCTAGCGGGAGAGACCCAGTACTTC. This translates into CASSFRLAGETQYF.

CDR3: CASSKGRTGLRSYNEQFF. The CDR3 DNA follows: TGTGCCAGCAGCAAAGGGCGGACAGGTTTGAGGTCCTACAATGAGCAGTTCTTC. The J gene is TRBJ2-1, the V gene TRBV21-1; TRBD1 was called by the table and not checked on the DNA. TRBV21-1 is deemed a pseudogene. CDR3 length: 18 amino acids.

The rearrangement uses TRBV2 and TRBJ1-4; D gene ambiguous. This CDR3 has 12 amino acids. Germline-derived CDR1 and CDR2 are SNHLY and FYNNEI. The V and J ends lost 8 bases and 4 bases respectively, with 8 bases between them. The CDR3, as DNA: TGTGCCAGCCAACTGAGTAATGAAAAACTGTTTTTT. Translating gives CASQLSNEKLFF.

This CDR3 is CATKAVAATDTQYF. Here the CDR3 DNA reads TGTGCCACCAAAGCGGTAGCGGCCACAGATACGCAGTATTTT. The chain recombines TRBV19 with TRBJ2-3; TRBD2 is a possible D gene (6 bases). Looked up from germline, CDR1 is LNHDA and CDR2 is SQIVND (reference sequence). The V end was cut by 10 bases, the J end by 2 bases, with 16 bases between. CDR3 length: 14 amino acids.

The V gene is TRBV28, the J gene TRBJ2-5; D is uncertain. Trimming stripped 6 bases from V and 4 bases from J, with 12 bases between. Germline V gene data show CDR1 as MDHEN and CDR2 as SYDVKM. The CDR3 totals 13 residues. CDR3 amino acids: CASRGLERETQYF. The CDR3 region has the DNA TGTGCCAGCAGAGGCCTAGAGCGAGAGACCCAGTACTTC.

In nucleotides, the CDR3 is TGTGCCAGCAGTACAGGGGCCAATTATAATTCACCCCTCCACTTT. Translating it yields CASSTGANYNSPLHF. This rearrangement joins TRBV27 to TRBJ1-6; 7 bases are a match to TRBD1. Germline loops: CDR1 MNHEY, CDR2 SMNVEV (reference sequence). CDR3 length: 15 residues. V dropped 5 bases and J dropped 4; count of bases not matched to a gene: 5.

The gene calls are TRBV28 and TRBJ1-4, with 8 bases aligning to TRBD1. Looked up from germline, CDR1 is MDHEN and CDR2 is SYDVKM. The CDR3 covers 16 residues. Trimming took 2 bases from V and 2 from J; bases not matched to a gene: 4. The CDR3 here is CASSLRRGLTNEKLFF. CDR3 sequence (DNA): TGTGCCAGCAGTTTACGCAGGGGGCTTACTAATGAAAAACTGTTTTTT. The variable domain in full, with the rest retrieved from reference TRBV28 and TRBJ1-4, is DVKVTQSSRYLVKRTGEKVFLECVQDMDHENMFWYRQDPGLGLRLIYFSYDVKMKEKGDIPEGYSVSREKKERFSLILESASTNQTSMYLCASSLRRGLTNEKLFFGSGTQLSVL.

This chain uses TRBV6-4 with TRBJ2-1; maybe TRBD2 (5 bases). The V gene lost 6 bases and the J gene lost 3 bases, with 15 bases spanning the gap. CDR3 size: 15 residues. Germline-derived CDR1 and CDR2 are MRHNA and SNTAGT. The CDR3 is CASREEPAGYNEQFF. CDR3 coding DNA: TGTGCCAGCAGAGAAGAGCCGGCGGGCTACAATGAGCAGTTCTTC.

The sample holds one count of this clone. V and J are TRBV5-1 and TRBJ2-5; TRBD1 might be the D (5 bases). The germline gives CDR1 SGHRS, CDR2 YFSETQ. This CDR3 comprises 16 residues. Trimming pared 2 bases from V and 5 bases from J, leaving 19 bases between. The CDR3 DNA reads TGCGCCAGCAGCTTAGGGGTTGCCTCCGGCATGGAGACCCAGTACTTC. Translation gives CASSLGVASGMETQYF.

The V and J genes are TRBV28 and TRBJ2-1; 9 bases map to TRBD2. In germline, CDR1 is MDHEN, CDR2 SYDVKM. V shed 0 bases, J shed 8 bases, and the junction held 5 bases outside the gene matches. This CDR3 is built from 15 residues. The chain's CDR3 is CASSLWASGNYEQFF. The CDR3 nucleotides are TGTGCCAGCAGTTTATGGGCTAGCGGGAACTATGAGCAGTTCTTC.

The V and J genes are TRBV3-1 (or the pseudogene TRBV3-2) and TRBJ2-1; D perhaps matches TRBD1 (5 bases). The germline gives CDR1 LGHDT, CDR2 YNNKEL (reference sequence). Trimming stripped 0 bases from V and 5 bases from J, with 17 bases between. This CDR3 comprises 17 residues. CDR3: CASSQDSRAPPHNEQFF. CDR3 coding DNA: TGTGCCAGCAGCCAAGATAGCAGGGCCCCCCCCCACAATGAGCAGTTCTTC.

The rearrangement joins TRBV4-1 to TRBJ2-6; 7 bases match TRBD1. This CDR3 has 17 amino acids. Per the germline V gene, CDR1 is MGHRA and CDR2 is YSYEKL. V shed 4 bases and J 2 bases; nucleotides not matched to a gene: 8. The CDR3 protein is CASSPKQGTTGANVLTF. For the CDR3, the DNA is TGCGCCAGCAGCCCAAAACAGGGGACAACTGGGGCCAACGTCCTGACTTTC.

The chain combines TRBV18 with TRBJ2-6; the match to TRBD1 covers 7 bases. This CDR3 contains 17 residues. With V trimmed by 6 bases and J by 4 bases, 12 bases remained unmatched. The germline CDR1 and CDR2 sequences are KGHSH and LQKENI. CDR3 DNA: TGTGCCAGCTCCACCATAGTGGGACAGTCAGGGGCCAACGTCCTGACTTTC. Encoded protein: CASSTIVGQSGANVLTF.

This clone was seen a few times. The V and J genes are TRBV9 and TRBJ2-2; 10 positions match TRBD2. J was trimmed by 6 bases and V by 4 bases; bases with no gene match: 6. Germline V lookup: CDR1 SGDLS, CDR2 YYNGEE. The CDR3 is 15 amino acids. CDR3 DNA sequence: TGTGCCAGCAGCAAAACTAGCGGGATCGCCGGGGAGCTGTTTTTT. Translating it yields CASSKTSGIAGELFF. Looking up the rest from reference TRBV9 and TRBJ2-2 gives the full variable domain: DSGVTQTPKHLITATGQRVTLRCSPRSGDLSVYWYQQSLDQGLQFLIQYYNGEERAKGNILERFSAQQFPDLHSELNLSSLELGDSALYFCASSKTSGIAGELFFGEGSRLTVL.

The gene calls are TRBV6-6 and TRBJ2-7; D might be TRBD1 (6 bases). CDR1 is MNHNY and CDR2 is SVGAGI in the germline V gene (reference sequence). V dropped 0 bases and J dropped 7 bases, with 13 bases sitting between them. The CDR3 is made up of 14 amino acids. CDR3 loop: CASSYSLGAREQYF. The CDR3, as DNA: TGTGCCAGCAGTTACTCTCTGGGGGCCAGGGAGCAGTACTTC.

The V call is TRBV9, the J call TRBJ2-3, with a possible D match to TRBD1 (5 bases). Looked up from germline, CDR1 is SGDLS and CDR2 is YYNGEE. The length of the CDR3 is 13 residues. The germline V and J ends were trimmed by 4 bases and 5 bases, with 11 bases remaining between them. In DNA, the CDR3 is TGTGCCAGCAGCACGCAGGGTGGAGATACGCAGTATTTT. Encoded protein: CASSTQGGDTQYF.

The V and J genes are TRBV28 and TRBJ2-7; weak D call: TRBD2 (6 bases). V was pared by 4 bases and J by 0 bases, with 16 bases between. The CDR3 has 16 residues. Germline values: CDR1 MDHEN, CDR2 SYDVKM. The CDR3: CASSYAGSSSSYEQYF. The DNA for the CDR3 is TGTGCCAGCAGTTATGCGGGGTCTTCAAGCTCCTACGAGCAGTACTTC.